Detailed here is one T cell receptor beta chain. Its antigen is still unknown. These data belong to a study of beta chain features in type 1 diabetes. Study-level points and caveats: Among patients with Type 1 diabetes, TCRB CDR3s were moderately but significantly shorter in every one of the four CD4+ subsets. TCRB repertoires of naive, central memory and Treg cells appeared more similar among patients than among healthy donors. In patients and controls equally, PCR might favor templates that are shorter.

Unmatched junction bases numbered 7, after V lost 6 bases and J lost 4 bases. The CDR3 is 14 residues long. Looked up from germline, CDR1 is SNHLY and CDR2 is FYNNEI. The investigators reverse transcribed all of the isolated RNA, so they sequenced expressed TCRB transcripts. Repertoires were generated with immunoSEQ multiplex PCR, while TCRdb's copy carries only in-frame clones and drops some. The table records 150,000 to 190,000 clones, under 9.5% of them present only once. The chain links TRBV2 to TRBJ1-1; the match to TRBD1 covers 8 bases. The TCR comes from a man in his late teens or twenties in good health. Material: central memory CD4+ T cells from blood. The CDR3 DNA reads as TGTGCCAGCAGGGCGACAGGGGCGAGCACTGAAGCTTTCTTT. This codes for CASRATGASTEAFF.